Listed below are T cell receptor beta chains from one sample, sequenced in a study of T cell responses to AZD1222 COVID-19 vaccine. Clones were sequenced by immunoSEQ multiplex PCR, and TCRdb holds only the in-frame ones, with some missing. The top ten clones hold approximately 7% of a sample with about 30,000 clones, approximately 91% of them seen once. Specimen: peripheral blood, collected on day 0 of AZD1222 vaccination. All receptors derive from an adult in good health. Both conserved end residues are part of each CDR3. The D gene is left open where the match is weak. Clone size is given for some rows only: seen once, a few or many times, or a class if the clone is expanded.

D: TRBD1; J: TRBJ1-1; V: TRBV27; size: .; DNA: TGTGCCAGCAGTCCCAGGGGGACAGCCGTAGCCTATATGAACACTGAAGCTTTCTTT; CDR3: CASSPRGTAVAYMNTEAFF
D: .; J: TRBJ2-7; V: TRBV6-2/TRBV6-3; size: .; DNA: TGTGCCAGCAGTTACAGCCCCAGAACTCCGCCAGTGGGTACCTACGAGCAGTACTTC; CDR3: CASSYSPRTPPVGTYEQYF
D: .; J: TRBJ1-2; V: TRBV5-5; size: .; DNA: TGTGCCAGCAGCTTGAAACAGGGACATCCTGGAGGCTACACCTTC; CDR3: CASSLKQGHPGGYTF
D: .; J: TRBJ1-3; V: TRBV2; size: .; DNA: TGTGCCAGCAGTGAGAGACAGAAGAGCTCTGGAAACACCATATATTTT; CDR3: CASSERQKSSGNTIYF
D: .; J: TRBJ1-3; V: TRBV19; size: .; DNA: TGTGCCAGTAGTTCTGGGCAATTTTATGGAAACACCATATATTTT; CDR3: CASSSGQFYGNTIYF
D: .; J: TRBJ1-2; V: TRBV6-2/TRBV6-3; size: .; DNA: TGTGCCAGCAGTTATTGGGAGAGAGACTATGGCTACACCTTC; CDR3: CASSYWERDYGYTF
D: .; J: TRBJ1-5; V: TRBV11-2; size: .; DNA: TGTGCCAGCAGCTTCCAAGGGGGCAATCAGCCCCAGCATTTT; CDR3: CASSFQGGNQPQHF
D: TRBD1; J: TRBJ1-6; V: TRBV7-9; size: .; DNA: TGTGCCAGCAGCTTAAGGGACAGGGGCTCACCCCTCCACTTT; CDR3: CASSLRDRGSPLHF
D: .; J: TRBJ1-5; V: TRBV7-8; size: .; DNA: TGTGCCAGCAGCCCCCAGGGCCTCAATCAGCCCCAGCATTTT; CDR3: CASSPQGLNQPQHF
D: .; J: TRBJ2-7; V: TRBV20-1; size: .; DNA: TGCAGTGCTAGTGCTGATCCCAGCTCCTACGAGCAGTACTTC; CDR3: CSASADPSSYEQYF
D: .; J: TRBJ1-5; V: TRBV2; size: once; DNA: TGTGCCGGAAACCGGGACGGACGCAATCAGCCCCAGCATTTT; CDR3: CAGNRDGRNQPQHF
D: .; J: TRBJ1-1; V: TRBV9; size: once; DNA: TGTGCCAGCAGCGGACAGGTGAACACTGAAGCTTTCTTT; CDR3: CASSGQVNTEAFF
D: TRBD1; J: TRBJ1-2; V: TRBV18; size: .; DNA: TGTGCCAGCTCACCACGGGGACAGGGGGGGAACTATGGCTACACCTTC; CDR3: CASSPRGQGGNYGYTF
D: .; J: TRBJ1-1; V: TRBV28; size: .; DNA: TGTGCCAGCAGCGAGGGGGGTGGGAACACTGAAGCTTTCTTT; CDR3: CASSEGGGNTEAFF
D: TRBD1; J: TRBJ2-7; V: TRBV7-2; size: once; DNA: TGTGCCAGCAGCTTAGGGTGGACAGGGCGATACGAGCAGTACTTC; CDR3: CASSLGWTGRYEQYF
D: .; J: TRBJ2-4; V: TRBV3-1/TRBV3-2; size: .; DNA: TGTGCCAGCAGTCAAGATAAAAACATTCAGTACTTC; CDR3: CASSQDKNIQYF
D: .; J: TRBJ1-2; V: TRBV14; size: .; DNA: TGTGCCAGCAGCAAAGGAAGTTTTAACTATGGCTACACCTTC; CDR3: CASSKGSFNYGYTF
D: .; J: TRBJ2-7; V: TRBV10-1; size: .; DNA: TGCGCCAGCAGTGGGGTTCTCCCTAGCCACGAGCAGTACTTC; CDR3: CASSGVLPSHEQYF
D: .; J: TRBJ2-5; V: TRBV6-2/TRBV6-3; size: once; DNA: TGTGCCAGCAGTGGAATCCCGGGATTAACTGAGACCCAGTACTTC; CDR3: CASSGIPGLTETQYF
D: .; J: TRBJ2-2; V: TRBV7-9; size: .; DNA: TGTGCCAGCAGTAAGGGAGAGAACACCGGGGAGCTGTTTTTT; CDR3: CASSKGENTGELFF
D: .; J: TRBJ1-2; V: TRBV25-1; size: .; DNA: TGTGCCAGCAGTGAAGTGTACTATGGCTACACCTTC; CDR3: CASSEVYYGYTF
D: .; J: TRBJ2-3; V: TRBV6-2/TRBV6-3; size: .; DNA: TGTGCCAGCAGTTCCTTGCAGGGCACAGATACGCAGTATTTT; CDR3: CASSSLQGTDTQYF
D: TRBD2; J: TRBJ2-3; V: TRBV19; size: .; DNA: TGTGCCAGTAGTCAACTAGCGGGAGCCCAAGATACGCAGTATTTT; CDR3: CASSQLAGAQDTQYF